This TCR beta chain was recorded in a study of long-term antiretroviral therapy in people with HIV. Study-wide points: Despite increasing after ART, diversity remained lower than that of transplant donor controls. Every time point showed a repertoire led by clones expanded before ART.

The authors ran the immunoSEQ assay, v3.0, at survey level. Sequencing was performed with immunoSEQ multiplex PCR; in TCRdb, only in-frame clones are kept and a portion is missing. The data hold tens of thousands of clones, with more than 90% observed a single time. For this clone: Its antigen remains unidentified.

Trimming took 2 bases from V and 7 from J; bases not matched to a gene: 6. The CDR3 consists of 14 residues. CDR1 SGHTA and CDR2 FQGNSA come from the germline V gene. The receptor was isolated from a woman in her forties or fifties with HIV. The sample in question was unsorted PBMCs, obtained 3.7 years after starting antiretroviral therapy. J is TRBJ2-7 and V is TRBV7-2; TRBD1 agrees at 9 bases. CDR3 nucleotides: TGTGCCAGCAGCTTAAGTACAGGGGGCCGGGAGCAGTACTTC. This codes for CASSLSTGGREQYF.